The rows below give T cell receptor beta chains drawn from one sample of a study of OX40 agonist ivuxolimab in advanced cancers. TCRdb keeps only in-frame clones here, not all; method: immunoSEQ multiplex PCR. The sample has roughly 40,000 clones; 81% are singletons. The input for sequencing was CD4+ or CD8+ T cells sorted from blood, taken in a trial of the OX40 agonist ivuxolimab. These receptors came from an adult with an advanced solid tumor such as melanoma, head and neck, liver or kidney cancer. CDR3s include the opening cysteine and the closing phenylalanine or tryptophan. The D gene is left open where the match is weak. Not all rows give a size; the values are once, few, many and, for expanded clones, a class.

j_call cdr3_length clone_size v_call d_call cdr3_aa cdr3_nt
TRBJ1-1 13 - TRBV7-7 TRBD1 CASSRDRASEAFF TGTGCCAGCAGCAGAGACAGGGCCTCTGAAGCTTTCTTT
TRBJ2-7 12 - TRBV29-1 - CSASTGSYEQYF TGCAGCGCATCGACCGGGTCCTACGAGCAGTACTTC
TRBJ2-1 13 few TRBV6-6 - CASSYQGSNEQFF TGTGCCAGCAGTTATCAAGGATCGAATGAGCAGTTCTTC
TRBJ2-2 16 - TRBV4-2 - CASSPKRGQYTGELFF TGTGCCAGCAGCCCTAAAAGGGGTCAGTATACCGGGGAGCTGTTTTTT
TRBJ2-6 15 - TRBV18 - CASSSAGVGANVLTF TGTGCCAGCTCATCCGCAGGGGTCGGGGCCAACGTCCTGACTTTC
TRBJ2-6 18 - TRBV7-8 - CASSLFGYPQSRANVLTF TGTGCCAGCAGCCTTTTCGGGTACCCACAAAGTCGGGCCAACGTCCTGACTTTC
TRBJ2-4 14 - TRBV5-6 TRBD2 CASSSARAGDVEYF TGTGCCAGCAGCTCAGCCCGGGCGGGAGACGTAGAGTACTTC
TRBJ2-1 15 - TRBV2 TRBD2 CASSAGAPSGRGQFF TGTGCCAGCAGTGCGGGGGCCCCTAGCGGGAGGGGGCAGTTCTTC
TRBJ2-1 16 - TRBV29-1 TRBD2 CSVATSGREAYNEQFF TGCAGCGTTGCTACTAGCGGGAGAGAGGCTTACAATGAGCAGTTCTTC
TRBJ1-1 13 - TRBV7-2 - CASSSSMNTEAFF TGTGCCAGCAGCTCATCTATGAACACTGAAGCTTTCTTT
TRBJ2-3 14 - TRBV9 - CASSPQSRSDTQYF TGTGCCAGCAGCCCCCAGTCGCGATCAGATACGCAGTATTTT
TRBJ2-5 13 - TRBV5-1 - CASSSGLGETQYF TGCGCCAGCAGCTCCGGGTTGGGGGAGACCCAGTACTTC
TRBJ2-7 16 - TRBV7-9 TRBD1 CASSLATGGLTYEQYF TGTGCCAGCAGCTTAGCCACAGGGGGCCTTACCTACGAGCAGTACTTC
TRBJ1-1 14 - TRBV5-1 - CASSLYGGNTEAFF TGCGCCAGCAGCTTGTACGGGGGGAACACTGAAGCTTTCTTT
TRBJ1-2 11 - TRBV30 - CASSPGFGYTF TGTGCCTCCAGCCCGGGGTTTGGCTACACCTTC
TRBJ1-1 12 - TRBV30 - CAWSDLGDEAFF TGTGCCTGGAGCGATTTGGGTGATGAAGCTTTCTTT
TRBJ2-7 14 - TRBV5-4 TRBD1 CASSSGTGPYEQYF TGTGCCAGCAGCTCGGGGACAGGCCCCTACGAGCAGTACTTC
TRBJ1-3 18 - TRBV5-1 TRBD1 CASSTGTGGGLSGNTIYF TGCGCCAGCAGCACTGGGACAGGGGGCGGCCTCTCTGGAAACACCATATATTTT
TRBJ2-7 15 few TRBV18 - CASSLSRESSYEQYF TGTGCCAGTTCACTGAGCAGGGAGAGCTCCTACGAGCAGTACTTC
TRBJ2-3 19 - TRBV4-3 TRBD1 CASSQGPGQGVLALDTQYF TGCGCCAGCAGCCAAGGGCCGGGACAGGGGGTCTTGGCTCTAGATACGCAGTATTTT
TRBJ2-3 17 - TRBV5-4 TRBD2 CASSPRLAGGFTDTQYF TGTGCCAGCAGCCCCCGACTAGCGGGAGGGTTCACAGATACGCAGTATTTT
TRBJ2-7 11 - TRBV30 - CAWDLRNEQYF TGTGCCTGGGACCTCCGGAACGAGCAGTACTTC
TRBJ2-1 14 - TRBV2 - CASSELGSYNEQFF TGTGCCAGCAGTGAACTTGGCAGTTACAATGAGCAGTTCTTC
TRBJ2-7 12 - TRBV7-9 - CASSLWDREQYF TGTGCCAGCAGCTTATGGGATCGCGAGCAGTACTTC